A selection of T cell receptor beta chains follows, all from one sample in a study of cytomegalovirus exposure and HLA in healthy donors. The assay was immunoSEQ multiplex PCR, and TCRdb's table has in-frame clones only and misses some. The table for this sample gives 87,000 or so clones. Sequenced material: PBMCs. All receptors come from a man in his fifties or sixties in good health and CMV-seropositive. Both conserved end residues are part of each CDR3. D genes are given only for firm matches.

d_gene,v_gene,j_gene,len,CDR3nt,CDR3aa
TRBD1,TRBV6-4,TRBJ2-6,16,TGTGCCAGCAGCCAGACAGGGGGTGCCGGGGCCAACGTCCTGACTTTC,CASSQTGGAGANVLTF
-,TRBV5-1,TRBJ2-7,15,TGCGCCAGCAGTCCTATTGGTGGGGCCACCTACGAGCAGTACTTC,CASSPIGGATYEQYF
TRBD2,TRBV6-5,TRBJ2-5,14,TGTGCCAGCACTAGCGGGAGGCACCAAGAGACCCAGTACTTC,CASTSGRHQETQYF
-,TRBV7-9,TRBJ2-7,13,TGTGCCAGCAGCTTCATGGGCCGCTACGAGCAGTACTTC,CASSFMGRYEQYF
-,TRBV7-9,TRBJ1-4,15,TGTGCCAGCAGCTACTTAGCTGGCACTAATGAAAAACTGTTTTTT,CASSYLAGTNEKLFF
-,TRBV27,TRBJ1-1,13,TGTGCCAGCAGTTCGGGGGACAACACTGAAGCTTTCTTT,CASSSGDNTEAFF
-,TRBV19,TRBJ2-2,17,TGTGCCAGTAGTATAGACTCCTGGCAGGGGTACACCGGGGAGCTGTTTTTT,CASSIDSWQGYTGELFF
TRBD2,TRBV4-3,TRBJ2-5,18,TGCGCCAGCAGCCAAAACCTAAGGGGGACTAGCGGGATGGAGACCCAGTACTTC,CASSQNLRGTSGMETQYF
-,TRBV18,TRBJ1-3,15,TGTGCCAGCTCACCACCTCCGGCAGGCCGAAACACCATATATTTT,CASSPPPAGRNTIYF
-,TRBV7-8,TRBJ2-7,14,TGTGCCAGCAGCTTAGCGGCGGCCTCCTACGAGCAGTACTTC,CASSLAAASYEQYF
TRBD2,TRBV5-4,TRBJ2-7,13,TGTGCCAGCAGCGTCGCGGGAGGGGACTTGAGGGACTTC,CASSVAGGDLRDF
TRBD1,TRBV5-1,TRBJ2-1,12,TGCGCCAGCAGAAAAACAGGGGATGAGCAGTTCTTC,CASRKTGDEQFF
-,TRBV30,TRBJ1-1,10,TGTGCCTGGAGTGCAAGGAGGGCTTTCTTT,CAWSARRAFF
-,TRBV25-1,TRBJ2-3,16,TGTGCCAGCAGTGAACTCGAAACCCCGCGAACAGATACGCAGTATTTT,CASSELETPRTDTQYF
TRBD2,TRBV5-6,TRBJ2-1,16,TGTGCCAGCAGCCTTAGAGTAGCTAGCGGGATTAATGAGCAGTTCTTC,CASSLRVASGINEQFF
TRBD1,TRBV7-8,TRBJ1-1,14,TGTGCCAGCAGCTCAGGGACAGGGAACACTGAAGCTTTCTTT,CASSSGTGNTEAFF
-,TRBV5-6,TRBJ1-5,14,TGTGCCAGCAGCTTGAAGACAGATGGACAGCCCCAGCATTTT,CASSLKTDGQPQHF
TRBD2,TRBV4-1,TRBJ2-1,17,TGCGCCAGCAGCCAAGGACCCCTAGCGGACCCCTACAATGAGCAGTTCTTC,CASSQGPLADPYNEQFF
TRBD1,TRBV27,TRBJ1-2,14,TGTGCCAGCAGTTTATCCCCAGGGGGCGGTGGCTACACCTTC,CASSLSPGGGGYTF
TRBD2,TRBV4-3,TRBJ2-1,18,TGCGCCAGCAGCCGGAGAGTAAGCGGGGGTAGCGGTTACAATGAGCAGTTCTTC,CASSRRVSGGSGYNEQFF
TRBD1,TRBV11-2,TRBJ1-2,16,TGTGCCAGCAGCTTAGGGAGGGACAGGGTATATGGTGGCTACACCTTC,CASSLGRDRVYGGYTF
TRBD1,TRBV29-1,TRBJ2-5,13,TGCAGCGCTTCGGGACAGGCGCTGGAGACCCAGTACTTC,CSASGQALETQYF
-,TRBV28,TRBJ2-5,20,TGTGCCAGCAGCTCTCCCACCTCGCTAGCGAGGGGCTTGTACCAAGAGACCCAGTACTTC,CASSSPTSLARGLYQETQYF
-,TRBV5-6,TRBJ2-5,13,TGTGCCAGCAGCGCCCCGGTCCAAGAGACCCAGTACTTC,CASSAPVQETQYF
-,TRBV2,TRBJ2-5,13,TGTGCCAGCAACGCACGGGGACAAGAGACCCAGTACTTC,CASNARGQETQYF
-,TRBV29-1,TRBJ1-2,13,TGCAGCGTTGAAGCAGGGTGGGGTATTGGCTACACCTTC,CSVEAGWGIGYTF
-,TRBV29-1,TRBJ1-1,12,TGCAGCGTTGTTGAGCCGAACACTGAAGCTTTCTTT,CSVVEPNTEAFF
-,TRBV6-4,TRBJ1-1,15,TGTGCCAGCAGTCCACAAGGGGGGGTGAACACTGAAGCTTTCTTT,CASSPQGGVNTEAFF
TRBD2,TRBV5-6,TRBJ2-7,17,TGTGCCAGCAGCTTAGCTAGCGGGAGTATTGTTTCCTACGAGCAGTACTTC,CASSLASGSIVSYEQYF
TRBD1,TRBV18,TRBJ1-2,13,TGTGCCAGCTCCCCTAGGGACAGGGATGGCTACACCTTC,CASSPRDRDGYTF
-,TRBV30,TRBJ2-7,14,TGTGCCTGGAGTTCCTTAAGGAGCTCCTACGAGCAGTACTTC,CAWSSLRSSYEQYF
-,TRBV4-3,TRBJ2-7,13,TGCGCCAGCAGCCAAGCACTAGGATACGAGCAGTACTTC,CASSQALGYEQYF
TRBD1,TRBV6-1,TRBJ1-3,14,TGTGCCAACTCGGCGGGACAGGGGCCAAACACCATATATTTT,CANSAGQGPNTIYF
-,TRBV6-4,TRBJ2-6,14,TGTGCCAGCAGTGACGAGGAGGGGGCCAACGTCCTGACTTTC,CASSDEEGANVLTF
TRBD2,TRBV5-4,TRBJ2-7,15,TGTGCCAGCAGCCCTTCGACTAGCGGGAGTTACGAGCAGTACTTC,CASSPSTSGSYEQYF
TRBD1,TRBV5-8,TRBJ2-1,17,TGTGCCAGCAGCTTGGTATGGGGGACAGGGTCGTTCAATGAGCAGTTCTTC,CASSLVWGTGSFNEQFF
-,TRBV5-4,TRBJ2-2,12,TGTGCCAGCAGCTTCGGCACCGGGGAGCTGTTTTTT,CASSFGTGELFF
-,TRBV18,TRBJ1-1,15,TGTGCCAGCTCACCCCTGGGGGGAGAGAACACTGAAGCTTTCTTT,CASSPLGGENTEAFF
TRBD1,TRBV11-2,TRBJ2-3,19,TGTGCCAGCAGCGACAAGCTTACAGGGGGCGAACTGTACACAGATACGCAGTATTTT,CASSDKLTGGELYTDTQYF
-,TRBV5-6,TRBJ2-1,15,TGTGCCAGCACCGGGAGCGTTGACCCGTACAATGAGCAGTTCTTC,CASTGSVDPYNEQFF
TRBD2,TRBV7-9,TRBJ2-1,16,TGTGCCAGCAGCTTAACTAGCGGGAGGTTATACAATGAGCAGTTCTTC,CASSLTSGRLYNEQFF
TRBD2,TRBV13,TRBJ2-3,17,TGTGCCAGCAGCGCTCGGACTAGCGGGGATAAAGAGGATACGCAGTATTTT,CASSARTSGDKEDTQYF
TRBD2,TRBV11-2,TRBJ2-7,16,TGTGCCAGCAGCTTTCGGACTAGCGGAATCTCCTACGAGCAGTACTTC,CASSFRTSGISYEQYF
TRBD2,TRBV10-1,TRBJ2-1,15,TGCGCCAGCAGTGAAACTAGCGGTTCCTACAATGAGCAGTTCTTC,CASSETSGSYNEQFF
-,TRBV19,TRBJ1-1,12,TGTGCCAGTAGCTCAGGGGTGGGTGAAGCTTTCTTT,CASSSGVGEAFF
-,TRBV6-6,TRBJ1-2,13,TGTGCCAGCACCAGCTGGGACTTTCATGGCTACACCTTC,CASTSWDFHGYTF
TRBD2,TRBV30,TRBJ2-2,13,TGTGCCTGGACCGTAGGCGGGGGGCAGGAGCTGTTTTTT,CAWTVGGGQELFF
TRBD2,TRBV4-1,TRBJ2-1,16,TGCGCCAGCAGCACCAGGCATCTAGCGGGGTACAATGAGCAGTTCTTC,CASSTRHLAGYNEQFF
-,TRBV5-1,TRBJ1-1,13,TGCGCCAGCAATCTGGAGGCCAACACTGAAGCTTTCTTT,CASNLEANTEAFF
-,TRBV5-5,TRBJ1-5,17,TGTGCCAGCAGCTTGGAGGTTTGGACACGTAGCAATCAGCCCCAGCATTTT,CASSLEVWTRSNQPQHF
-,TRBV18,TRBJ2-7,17,TGTGCCAGCTCACCTATATTGGGGATGAGCCCGGGATACGAGCAGTACTTC,CASSPILGMSPGYEQYF
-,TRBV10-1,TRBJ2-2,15,TGCGCCAGCAGTGAAGGTGGACTTAACACCGGGGAGCTGTTTTTT,CASSEGGLNTGELFF